The 23 T cell receptor beta chains presented below share a single source sample, sequenced in a study of blood T cell repertoires in COVID-19. Assay: immunoSEQ multiplex PCR; the TCRdb copy retains only in-frame clones and omits some. The sample consists of roughly 150,000 clones, approximately 90% of them appearing once. Sequencing was done on a sample of peripheral blood. Every receptor here comes from a man aged 45-60 years who had recovered from COVID-19.

The rearrangement joins TRBV5-8 to TRBJ2-5, with a tentative D call TRBD2 (6 bases). CDR3 size: 13 residues. Germline V gives CDR1 SGHTS, CDR2 YDEGEE. V was clipped by 4 bases and J by 9 bases, with 16 bases between them. The CDR3 reads CASSTNHRESQYF. The CDR3 DNA reads as TGTGCCAGCAGCACCAACCATCGGGAGTCCCAGTACTTC.

This sequence joins TRBV19 and TRBJ2-7; tentative D call: TRBD1 (5 bases). V lost 3 bases, J lost 2 bases, and 11 bases lay in between. The CDR3 contains 14 residues. Germline V lookup: CDR1 LNHDA, CDR2 SQIVND (reference sequence). CDR3 nucleotide sequence: TGTGCCAGTAGTATCGACAGTCCAGCCTACGAGCAGTACTTC. It specifies CASSIDSPAYEQYF.

This clone was seen only a few times. The genes are TRBV5-1 and TRBJ2-7; 7 bases agree with TRBD2. J gave up 1 base and V 1 base, and 5 bases lay outside the gene matches. The CDR3 runs 15 residues. CDR1 is SGHRS, CDR2 YFSETQ, per germline. In DNA form, the CDR3 reads TGCGCCAGCAGCTTGCGGGGAGGGAATTCCTACGAGCAGTACTTC. Its translation is CASSLRGGNSYEQYF.

The chain has TRBV12-3 or TRBV12-4 and TRBJ2-2; D not certain. V lost 8 bases to trimming and J lost 6 bases, with 10 bases between them. The CDR3 contains 12 residues. The CDR3 here is CASVDAAGELFF. CDR3 in DNA: TGTGCCAGCGTGGATGCGGCCGGGGAGCTGTTTTTT.

The chain combines TRBV4-3 with TRBJ1-4, with D maybe TRBD1 (6 bases). V lost 2 bases to trimming and J lost 6 bases, with 13 bases between them. The CDR3 is 15 amino acids. The germline V gene encodes CDR1 LGHNA and CDR2 YSLEER. This CDR3 reads CASSQSGTLDEKLFF. In DNA form, the CDR3 reads TGCGCCAGCAGCCAATCCGGGACACTGGATGAAAAACTGTTTTTT.

The genes are TRBV6-1 and TRBJ1-1; D ambiguous. The V and J ends lost 0 bases and 4 bases respectively, with 6 bases between them. Looked up from germline, CDR1 is MNHNS and CDR2 is SASEGT. The CDR3 covers 13 residues. The CDR3 DNA sequence: TGTGCCAGCAGTGAAGCCGGGATCACTGAAGCTTTCTTT. Its protein is CASSEAGITEAFF.

The chain joins TRBV9 to TRBJ2-3, with 8 bases that match TRBD2. CDR1 and CDR2 (germline): SGDLS, YYNGEE. V was pared by 3 bases and J by 2 bases, with 5 bases of the junction left unmatched. The CDR3 is made up of 15 amino acids. The CDR3 nucleotides are TGTGCCAGCAGCGGCAGCGGGGGATACACAGATACGCAGTATTTT. Amino acids: CASSGSGGYTDTQYF.

The V and J genes are TRBV7-8 and TRBJ2-5, with TRBD2 matching over 9 bases. Trimming at V came to 2 bases and at J to 2 bases, leaving 9 bases not matched to a gene. The length of the CDR3 is 17 residues. CDR1 and CDR2 from the germline V gene are SGHVS and FQNEAQ. Written as DNA, the CDR3 is TGTGCCAGCAGCTTAAAAGTAGCGGGGGTGGGGCAAGAGACCCAGTACTTC. Amino acid sequence: CASSLKVAGVGQETQYF.

CDR3 sequence reads: CSVEERNREETQYF. The DNA of the CDR3 is TGCAGCGTTGAAGAGCGGAACCGAGAAGAGACCCAGTACTTC. The gene calls are TRBV29-1 and TRBJ2-5; D gene ambiguous. The V and J ends lost 0 bases and 3 bases respectively, with 11 bases between them. This CDR3 is built from 14 residues. Germline V gives CDR1 SQVTM, CDR2 ANQGSEA. Full variable domain (outside the CDR3, taken from reference TRBV29-1 and TRBJ2-5): SAVISQKPSRDICQRGTSLTIQCQVDSQVTMMFWYRQQPGQSLTLIATANQGSEATYESGFVIDKFPISRPNLTFSTLTVSNMSPEDSSIYLCSVEERNREETQYFGPGTRLLVL.

Concerning this clone itself: The sample contains more than one DNA sequence encoding this CDR3. This chain uses TRBV6-5 with TRBJ1-5, with TRBD1 identical over 8 bases. Unmatched junction bases numbered 8, after V lost 6 bases and J lost 4 bases. CDR1 MNHEY and CDR2 SVGAGI come from the germline V gene. This CDR3 comprises 15 residues. The chain's CDR3 is CASRTDRGGNQPQHF. The DNA of the CDR3 is TGTGCCAGCAGAACAGACAGGGGAGGAAATCAGCCCCAGCATTTT.

The V call is TRBV29-1, the J call TRBJ1-2; 10 bases map to TRBD1. Trimming took 5 bases from V and 4 from J; bases not matched to a gene: 1. CDR3 length: 12 residues. Germline V CDR1 and CDR2: SQVTM, ANQGSEA. The CDR3 loop reads CSVWTGGYGYTF. CDR3 DNA sequence: TGCAGCGTTTGGACAGGGGGCTATGGCTACACCTTC. The whole variable domain, remainder taken from reference TRBV29-1 and TRBJ1-2, is SAVISQKPSRDICQRGTSLTIQCQVDSQVTMMFWYRQQPGQSLTLIATANQGSEATYESGFVIDKFPISRPNLTFSTLTVSNMSPEDSSIYLCSVWTGGYGYTFGSGTRLTVV.

J is TRBJ2-2 and V is TRBV15; TRBD1 is a possible D gene (6 bases). Between the trimmed V and J ends, which lost 1 base and 6 bases, there was a span of 18 bases. The CDR3 is made up of 17 amino acids. The germline V gene encodes CDR1 LNHNV and CDR2 YYDKDF (reference sequence). The CDR3 protein is CATSRGKQGNYAGELFF. The CDR3, as DNA: TGTGCCACCAGCAGAGGGAAGCAGGGGAATTATGCCGGGGAGCTGTTTTTT.

The J gene is TRBJ2-5, the V gene TRBV7-2; D unclear. V lost 1 base, J lost 2 bases, and 11 bases lay in between. Germline CDR1 reads SGHTA; CDR2 reads FQGNSA. There are 15 residues in the CDR3. CDR3 in amino acids: CASSLGARFQETQYF. Written as DNA, the CDR3 is TGTGCCAGCAGCTTAGGCGCAAGATTTCAAGAGACCCAGTACTTC.

The chain is built from TRBV27 and TRBJ1-5; TRBD1 agrees at 8 bases. The CDR3 is 14 amino acids. The junction had 7 bases not matched to a gene; V was cut back by 5 bases and J by 7 bases. Germline loops: CDR1 MNHEY, CDR2 SMNVEV (reference sequence). CDR3 protein: CASSPRTGFQPQHF. CDR3 nucleotide sequence: TGTGCCAGCAGTCCCCGGACAGGGTTCCAGCCCCAGCATTTT.

The V call is TRBV6-5, the J call TRBJ2-1; perhaps TRBD1 as D (6 bases). The CDR3 spans 13 residues. The germline gives CDR1 MNHEY, CDR2 SVGAGI. Between the trimmed V and J ends, which lost 1 base and 10 bases, there was a span of 11 bases. CDR3 loop: CASSYYQGYEQFF. The CDR3 DNA reads TGTGCCAGCAGTTACTATCAGGGGTACGAGCAGTTCTTC.

The chain has TRBV23-1 and TRBJ2-5; 7 bases align to TRBD1. TRBV23-1 is designated an ORF whose function remains uncertain. V was pared by 3 bases and J by 1 base, with 23 bases of the junction left unmatched. The CDR3 contains 21 residues. The CDR3 is CASSHGSCRGGDREFQETQYF. The CDR3 DNA follows: TGCGCCAGCAGTCACGGGTCCTGTCGGGGCGGCGACAGGGAGTTCCAAGAGACCCAGTACTTC.

V gene TRBV6-1 combines with J gene TRBJ1-3; D gene ambiguous. CDR1 is MNHNS and CDR2 is SASEGT in the germline V gene. The CDR3 consists of 16 residues. V lost 4 bases, J lost 0 bases, and 13 bases lay in between. The CDR3 sequence: CASSVSTESSGNTIYF. CDR3 bases: TGTGCCAGCAGTGTTTCGACGGAGAGCTCTGGAAACACCATATATTTT.

The rearrangement links TRBV5-4 to TRBJ2-1, with D maybe TRBD1 (6 bases). The CDR3 runs to 16 residues. Germline V gives CDR1 SGHNT, CDR2 YYREEE (reference sequence). The V gene lost 0 bases and the J gene lost 4 bases, with 14 bases spanning the gap. The CDR3 loop is CASSLAAGAAYNEQFF. In DNA form, the CDR3 reads TGTGCCAGCAGCTTGGCTGCAGGGGCGGCGTACAATGAGCAGTTCTTC.

This chain uses TRBV18 with TRBJ2-7, with 8 positions matching TRBD1. From germline, CDR1 is KGHSH and CDR2 LQKENI. The ends lost 5 bases at V and 7 bases at J; junction bases unmatched: 7. The CDR3 is 13 residues long. CDR3 sequence reads: CASSLTGGEEQYF. Written as DNA, the CDR3 is TGTGCCAGCTCATTAACAGGGGGAGAGGAGCAGTACTTC.

The rearrangement uses TRBV28 and TRBJ1-1; D unresolved. Germline lookup yields CDR1 MDHEN and CDR2 SYDVKM. CDR3 length equals 11 residues. The V gene lost 7 bases and the J gene lost 6 bases, with 9 bases spanning the gap. The CDR3 region is CASMWASEAFF. The DNA of the CDR3 is TGTGCCAGCATGTGGGCGTCTGAAGCTTTCTTT. The full variable domain, its missing parts supplied by reference TRBV28 and TRBJ1-1, is DVKVTQSSRYLVKRTGEKVFLECVQDMDHENMFWYRQDPGLGLRLIYFSYDVKMKEKGDIPEGYSVSREKKERFSLILESASTNQTSMYLCASMWASEAFFGQGTRLTVV.

The chain couples TRBV28 to TRBJ1-5, with TRBD1 matching over 8 bases. The CDR3 loop spans 15 amino acids. After removal of 7 bases from V and 4 bases from J, the junction contained 9 bases not matched to a gene. Germline CDR1 MDHEN, CDR2 SYDVKM. CDR3 DNA: TGTGCCAGCAATCGGGGACAGGCGGCTAATCAGCCCCAGCATTTT. The encoded protein is CASNRGQAANQPQHF.

This clone was counted between two and nine times. The V gene is TRBV15, the J gene TRBJ2-3; TRBD1 agrees at 9 bases. Germline assignment: CDR1 LNHNV and CDR2 YYDKDF (reference sequence). V dropped 0 bases and J dropped 2; count of bases not matched to a gene: 3. The CDR3 totals 16 residues. CDR3 bases: TGTGCCACCAGCAGAGATACAGGGGGCATCACAGATACGCAGTATTTT. Translated, it gives CATSRDTGGITDTQYF.

This chain connects TRBV7-8 to TRBJ1-2, with 9 bases lining up with TRBD1. CDR1 is SGHVS, CDR2 FQNEAQ, per germline. This CDR3 comprises 17 residues. The V segment lost 1 base and the J segment 7 bases; nucleotides outside the gene matches: 13. The CDR3, as DNA: TGTGCCAGCAGCTTAGTCTTAGGGGACAGGGCCCAGTTTGGCTACACCTTC. It translates to CASSLVLGDRAQFGYTF.